These 5 T cell receptor beta chains were all obtained from the same sample, sequenced in a study of graft-versus-host responses after intestinal transplantation. Sequencing used immunoSEQ multiplex PCR; TCRdb keeps in-frame clones, though not all of them. This sample has roughly 45,000 clones, with about 95% found just once. Sequencing was performed on PBMCs, taken 335 days after intestinal transplant. Every receptor here comes from a human patient who received an intestinal transplant, so some T cells may come from the graft donor.

The chain is built from TRBV4-1 and TRBJ2-7, with 8 bases fitting TRBD1. Losses at the gene ends were 0 bases for V and 3 bases for J; bases not matched to a gene: 7. This CDR3 is built from 16 residues. CDR1 MGHRA and CDR2 YSYEKL come from the germline V gene. The CDR3 region has the DNA TGCGCCAGCAGCCAAGAGGGGACAGGAAATTACTACGAGCAGTACTTC. Protein sequence: CASSQEGTGNYYEQYF.

The V and J genes are TRBV6-6 and TRBJ1-1; D may be TRBD1 (6 bases). The CDR3 contains 15 residues. With 0 bases removed from V and 10 bases from J, the gap between germline ends came to 18 bases. Germline V CDR1 and CDR2: MNHNY, SVGAGI (reference sequence). CDR3 in amino acids: CASSYSHLGQRPAFF. The CDR3 nucleotides read TGTGCCAGCAGTTACTCCCATCTCGGACAGCGCCCAGCTTTCTTT.

The gene calls are TRBV6-5 and TRBJ2-4; perhaps TRBD2 as D (6 bases). The germline CDR1 and CDR2 sequences are MNHEY and SVGAGI. The CDR3 has 13 residues. V dropped 8 bases and J dropped 13 bases, with 21 bases sitting between them. CDR3 sequence: CASSRGRYPPQYF. The CDR3 nucleotides are TGTGCCAGCTCGCGGGGAAGGTATCCCCCCCAGTACTTC.

V usage is TRBV6-5 and J usage is TRBJ1-5; no firm D call. The CDR3 contains 10 residues. With 8 bases removed from V and 9 bases from J, the gap between germline ends came to 8 bases. Germline V gene sequence: CDR1 MNHEY, CDR2 SVGAGI. In DNA form, the CDR3 reads TGTGCCAGCGGCCAACCGCCCCAGCATTTT. Protein: CASGQPPQHF.

The CDR3 sequence: CASSTLDEDRRNSPLHF. The DNA of the CDR3 is TGTGCCAGCAGCACCCTAGATGAGGACAGGCGTAATTCACCCCTCCACTTT. This rearrangement joins TRBV28 to TRBJ1-6; 7 nucleotides agree with TRBD1. Per germline, CDR1 MDHEN and CDR2 SYDVKM. The V segment lost 6 bases and the J segment 6 bases; nucleotides outside the gene matches: 14. This CDR3 contains 17 residues.